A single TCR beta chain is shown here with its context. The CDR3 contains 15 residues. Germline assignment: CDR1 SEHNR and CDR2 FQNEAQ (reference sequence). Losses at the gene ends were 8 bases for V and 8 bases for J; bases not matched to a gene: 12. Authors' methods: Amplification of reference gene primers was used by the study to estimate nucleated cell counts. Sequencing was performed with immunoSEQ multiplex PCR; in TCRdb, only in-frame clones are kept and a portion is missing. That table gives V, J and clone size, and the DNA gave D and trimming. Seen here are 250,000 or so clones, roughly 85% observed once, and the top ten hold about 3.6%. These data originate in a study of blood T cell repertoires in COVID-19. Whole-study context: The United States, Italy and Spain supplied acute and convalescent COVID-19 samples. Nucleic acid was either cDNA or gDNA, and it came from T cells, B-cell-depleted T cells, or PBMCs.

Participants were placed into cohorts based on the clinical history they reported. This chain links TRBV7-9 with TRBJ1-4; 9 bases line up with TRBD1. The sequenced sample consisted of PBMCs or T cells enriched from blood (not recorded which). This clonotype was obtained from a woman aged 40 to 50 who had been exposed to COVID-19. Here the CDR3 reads CASGGVRDRVEKLFF. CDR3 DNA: TGTGCCAGCGGGGGCGTCCGGGACAGGGTGGAAAAACTGTTTTTT. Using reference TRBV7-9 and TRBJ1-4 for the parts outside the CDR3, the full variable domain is DTGVSQNPRHKITKRGQNVTFRCDPISEHNRLYWYRQTLGQGPEFLTYFQNEAQLEKSRLLSDRFSAERPKGSFSTLEIQRTEQGDSAMYLCASGGVRDRVEKLFFGSGTQLSVL.